What follows is one T cell receptor beta chain and its context. Its antigen remains undetermined. Base qualities are not provided; no much larger clone lies one nucleotide away. The source of the sample is a study of shared clonotypes between healthy human individuals (dated by TCRdb to between 2020 and 2021). Regarding the study in general: The cohort comprised a couple of women and a few men aged 18 to 49 years. For each donor, three plates each were used for CD4 naive and CD4 memory, two plates were used for CD8 naive, and one plate was used for CD8 memory. Blood TCR repertoires of about 5 healthy adults were deeply sequenced to estimate repertoire size and the extent of clonotype sharing between individuals. To increase sequencing depth and limit assay-specific biases, TCR repertoire library preparation and sequencing were carried out by different laboratories using diverse techniques. Leukapheresis yielded between about 0.94 and 8.9 billion PBMCs per donor.

Using the deep immunoSEQ assay, TCR CDR3 regions were amplified from genomic DNA by multiplex PCR. Genomic DNA extracted from each cell subset was distributed evenly over all wells of several immunoSEQ 96-well plates, and each plate served as one replicate. For sorted subsets, approximately 210 ng of genomic DNA, equivalent to some 30,000 T cell genomes, went into each replicate PCR. The purified libraries were quantified using a Qubit 3.0 fluorometer, sized with a Bioanalyzer 2100, and then quantified again using the KAPA Library Quantification kit. A separate single-read 150-cycle Illumina NextSeq 550 flow cell was used to sequence each immunoSEQ 96-well plate. Under the source paper's analysis protocol: Because only junctional sequences without quality scores were contained in the immunoSEQ output, filtering matching that applied to full-length reads could not be performed. Sequences were annotated with PyIR, a Python wrapper for IgBLAST v1.9, using IMGT germline references to assign V/J genes and CDR3. Reads were filtered out if the reads had weak V/J assignments (E-value above 1e-6), no CDR3, stop codons, out-of-frame junctions, or ambiguous translated residues. V3J clonotypes were defined by identical inferred V gene, J gene, and CDR3 amino acid sequence. Percentage overlap between repertoires was calculated by dividing the number of shared unique clonotypes by the size of the smaller repertoire. Three approaches were used to assess repertoire richness: RTK rarefaction, the Chao1 estimator, and Recon v2.1 estimates of unobserved clonotypes. Generation probabilities for all TCRbeta clonotypes obtained by the gDNA method from several donors were computed using OLGA. Drawn from immuneACCESS, this table holds only the in-frame rearrangements with V and J called that TCRdb kept. Clones are partly lost; checked studies trace under half to an unresolved V gene and leave the rest unexplained. V and J calls and clone size follow that table, whereas D and trimming were derived from the DNA. A total of 2,500,000 or so clones appear in this sample, just over 90% of them only once. The ten largest make up around 0.15% of the sample.

The donors were healthy, HIV-negative adults who had no recently reported acute infections or vaccinations. Every donor was a Caucasian adult living in Nashville, Tennessee, USA. CD4+ T cells were enriched by magnetic negative selection, after which naive cells were positively selected on CD45RA and the negative fraction was taken as the memory subset. After blood collection by leukapheresis, PBMCs were isolated using Ficoll-Histopaque density gradient centrifugation and then cryopreserved in the vapor phase of liquid nitrogen. Analytical flow cytometry was used to check the purity and quantity of each magnetically sorted T cell population. Genomic DNA was isolated from each sorted fraction and quantified by UV absorbance on a Nanodrop 2000c. The paper's findings and limits, for the study overall: Based on pairwise subsampling, the degree of clonotype sharing among donors was expected to be affected by sequencing depth. Across a handful of donors, around 5% of naive CD4, approximately 3.6% of naive CD8, about 2.3% of memory CD4, and roughly 0.41% of memory CD8 clonotypes were shared. Clonotypes shared by all four sorted-subset donors showed higher generation probabilities than non-shared clonotypes. Incomplete sequencing was indicated by rarefaction of sorted-subset datasets, despite the large sequencing depth. Estimated clonotype richness was generally larger for naive than for memory subsets. Because the study included only a small number of donors, the genetic and exposure-history diversity represented was limited. Only blood was sampled, and tissue TCR repertoires likely differ from those in blood.

Trimming leaves V shorter by 7 bases and J shorter by 5 bases, with the junction holding 18 bases beyond the gene matches. The CDR3, cysteine through phenylalanine, is 17 amino acids long. Just CDR3 DNA is preserved here, 51 bases in frame from base 1. In the germline V gene, CDR1 corresponds to SGHDT and CDR2 to YYEEEE. The sequence joins TRBV5-6 to TRBJ2-3, and 8 junctional nucleotides match TRBD2. This clonotype was sampled from a man between 18 and 35 years old in good health. The sample was naive CD4+ T cells sorted from blood. This sample's cell subset or site label indicates: CD45RA+ positively selected. The CDR3 in this case is CASFPGGPRLALDTQYF. Here is the DNA: TGTGCCAGCTTCCCCGGGGGCCCGAGACTAGCGCTAGATACGCAGTATTTT.